This section outlines one T cell receptor (beta chain) sequence together with its context. Antigen unknown. Between the trimmed V and J ends, which lost 7 bases and 7 bases, there was a span of 19 bases. The germline V gene has CDR1 SQVTM and CDR2 ANQGSEA. This CDR3 is 13 amino acids long. The data were taken from a study of cytomegalovirus exposure and HLA in healthy donors. Background on the study: Among roughly 180 million T cells, an earlier analysis found roughly 120 million unique TCR beta sequences.

General observations from the study: What was likely a sequencing artifact was a cluster of highly shared sequence variants.

PCR primers comprised 60 Vbeta and 13 Jbeta primers. Sequencing was performed with immunoSEQ multiplex PCR; in TCRdb, only in-frame clones are kept and a portion is missing. The sample consists of roughly 6,100 clones, approximately 47% of them appearing once. Sequencing was performed on PBMCs. V and J are TRBV29-1 and TRBJ2-5; possible D gene TRBD2, 6 bases. The clonotype originates from a man aged 30-40 years in good health and CMV-seropositive. In DNA, the CDR3 is TGCAGCGGCCCAATGCGGGATTATAGGACCCAGTACTTC. This codes for CSGPMRDYRTQYF.